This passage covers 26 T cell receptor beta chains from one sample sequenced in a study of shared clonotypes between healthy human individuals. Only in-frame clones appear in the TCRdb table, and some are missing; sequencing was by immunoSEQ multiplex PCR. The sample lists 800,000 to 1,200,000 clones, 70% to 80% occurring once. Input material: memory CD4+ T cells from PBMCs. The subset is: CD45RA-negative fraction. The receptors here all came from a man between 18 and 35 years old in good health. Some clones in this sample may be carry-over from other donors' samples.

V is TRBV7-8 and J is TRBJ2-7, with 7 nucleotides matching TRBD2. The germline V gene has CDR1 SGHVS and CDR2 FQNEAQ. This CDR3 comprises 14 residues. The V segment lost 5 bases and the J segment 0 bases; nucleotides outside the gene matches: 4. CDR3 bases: TGTGCCAGCAGCGGTAGGGACTACTCCTACGAGCAGTACTTC. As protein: CASSGRDYSYEQYF.

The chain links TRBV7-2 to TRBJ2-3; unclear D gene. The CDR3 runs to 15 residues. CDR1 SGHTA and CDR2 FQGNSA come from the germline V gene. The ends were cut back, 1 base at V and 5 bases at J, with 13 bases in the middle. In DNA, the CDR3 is TGTGCCAGCAGCTTAGGTTTACATAGTCTAGATACGCAGTATTTT. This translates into CASSLGLHSLDTQYF.

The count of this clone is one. The CDR3 sequence is CASSKDTRTSGRTGELFF. CDR3 nucleotides: TGTGCCAGCAGCAAAGACACTCGGACTAGCGGGAGAACCGGGGAGCTGTTTTTT. V and J are TRBV21-1 and TRBJ2-2; the D call of TRBD2 is as the table states it, not checked on the DNA. TRBV21-1 is annotated as a pseudogene. This CDR3 comprises 18 residues.

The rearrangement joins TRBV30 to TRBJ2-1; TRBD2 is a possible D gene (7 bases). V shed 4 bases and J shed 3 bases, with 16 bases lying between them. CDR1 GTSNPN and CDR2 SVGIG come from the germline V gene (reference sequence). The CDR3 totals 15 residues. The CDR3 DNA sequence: TGTGCCTGGACCCTAGGGGGGGCCGGCTACAATGAGCAGTTCTTC. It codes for CAWTLGGAGYNEQFF.

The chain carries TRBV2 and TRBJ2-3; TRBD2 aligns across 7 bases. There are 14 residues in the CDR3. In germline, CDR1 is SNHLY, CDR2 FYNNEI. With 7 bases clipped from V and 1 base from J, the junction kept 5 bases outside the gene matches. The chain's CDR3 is CASKRSGGTDTQYF. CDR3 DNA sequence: TGTGCCAGCAAGCGAAGCGGGGGCACAGATACGCAGTATTTT.

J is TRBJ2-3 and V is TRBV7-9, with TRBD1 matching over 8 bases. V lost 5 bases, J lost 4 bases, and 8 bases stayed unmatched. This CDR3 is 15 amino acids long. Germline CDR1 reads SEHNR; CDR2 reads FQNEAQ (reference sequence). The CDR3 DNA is TGTGCCAGCAGCCCACAGGGGGTTTGGTCAGATACGCAGTATTTT. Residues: CASSPQGVWSDTQYF.

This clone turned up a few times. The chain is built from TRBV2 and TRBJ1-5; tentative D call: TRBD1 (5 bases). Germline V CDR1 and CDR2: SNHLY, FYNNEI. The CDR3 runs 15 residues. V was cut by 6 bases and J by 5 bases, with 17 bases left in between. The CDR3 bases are TGTGCCAGCAGCGAAATGACCGGGGCGGATCAGCCCCAGCATTTT. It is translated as CASSEMTGADQPQHF.

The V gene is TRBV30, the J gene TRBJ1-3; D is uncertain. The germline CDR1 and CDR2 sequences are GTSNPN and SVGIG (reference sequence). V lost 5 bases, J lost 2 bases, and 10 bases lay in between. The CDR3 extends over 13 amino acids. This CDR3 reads CAWATLAGNTIYF. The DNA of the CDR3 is TGTGCCTGGGCCACCCTAGCTGGAAACACCATATATTTT.

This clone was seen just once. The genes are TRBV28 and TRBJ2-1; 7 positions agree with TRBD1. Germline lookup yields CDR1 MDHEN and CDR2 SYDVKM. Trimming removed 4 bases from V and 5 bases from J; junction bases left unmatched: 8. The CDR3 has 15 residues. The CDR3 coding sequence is TGTGCCAGCAGTTCACCCGGACAGGCCCACAATGAGCAGTTCTTC. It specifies CASSSPGQAHNEQFF. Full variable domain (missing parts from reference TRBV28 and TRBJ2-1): DVKVTQSSRYLVKRTGEKVFLECVQDMDHENMFWYRQDPGLGLRLIYFSYDVKMKEKGDIPEGYSVSREKKERFSLILESASTNQTSMYLCASSSPGQAHNEQFFGPGTRLTVL.

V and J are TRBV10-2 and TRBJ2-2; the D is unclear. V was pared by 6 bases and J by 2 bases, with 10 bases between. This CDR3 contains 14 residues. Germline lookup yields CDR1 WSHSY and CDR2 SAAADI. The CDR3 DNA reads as TGCGCCAGCAGATGGGGTCTTAACACCGGGGAGCTGTTTTTT. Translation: CASRWGLNTGELFF.

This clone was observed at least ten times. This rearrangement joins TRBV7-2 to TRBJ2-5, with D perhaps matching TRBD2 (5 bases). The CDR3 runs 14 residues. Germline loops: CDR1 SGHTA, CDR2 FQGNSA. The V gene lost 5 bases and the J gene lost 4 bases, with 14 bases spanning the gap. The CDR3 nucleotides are TGTGCCAGCAGCCGAGGGCTAGCCGGAGAGACCCAGTACTTC. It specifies CASSRGLAGETQYF.

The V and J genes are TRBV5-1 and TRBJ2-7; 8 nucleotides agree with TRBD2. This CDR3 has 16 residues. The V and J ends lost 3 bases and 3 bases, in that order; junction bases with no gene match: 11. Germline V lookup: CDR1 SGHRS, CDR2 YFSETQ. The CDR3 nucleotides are TGCGCCAGCAGCTCTGGTGCGGGAGGTGCTCTCTACGAGCAGTACTTC. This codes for CASSSGAGGALYEQYF.

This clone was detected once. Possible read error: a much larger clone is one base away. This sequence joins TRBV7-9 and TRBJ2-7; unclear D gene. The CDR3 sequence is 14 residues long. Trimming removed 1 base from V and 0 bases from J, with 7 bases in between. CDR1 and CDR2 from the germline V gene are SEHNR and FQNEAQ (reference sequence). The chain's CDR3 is CASSLGRNSYEQYF. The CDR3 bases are TGTGCCAGCAGCTTAGGGCGGAACTCCTACGAGCAGTACTTC. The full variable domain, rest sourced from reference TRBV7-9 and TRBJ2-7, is DTGVSQNPRHKITKRGQNVTFRCDPISEHNRLYWYRQTLGQGPEFLTYFQNEAQLEKSRLLSDRFSAERPKGSFSTLEIQRTEQGDSAMYLCASSLGRNSYEQYFGPGTRLTVT.

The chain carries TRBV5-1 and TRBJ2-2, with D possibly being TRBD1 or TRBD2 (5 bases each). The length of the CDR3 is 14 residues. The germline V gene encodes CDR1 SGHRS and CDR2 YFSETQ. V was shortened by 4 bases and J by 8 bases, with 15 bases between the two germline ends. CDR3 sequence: CASSGADLAGELFF. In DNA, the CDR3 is TGCGCCAGCAGCGGGGCGGACTTAGCGGGGGAGCTGTTTTTT.

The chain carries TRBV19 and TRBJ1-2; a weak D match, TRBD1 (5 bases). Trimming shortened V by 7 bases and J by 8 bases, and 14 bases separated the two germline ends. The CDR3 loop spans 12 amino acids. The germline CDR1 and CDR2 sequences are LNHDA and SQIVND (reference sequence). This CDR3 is CASTRGRGGYTF. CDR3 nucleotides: TGTGCCAGTACTCGGGGAAGGGGAGGCTACACCTTC.

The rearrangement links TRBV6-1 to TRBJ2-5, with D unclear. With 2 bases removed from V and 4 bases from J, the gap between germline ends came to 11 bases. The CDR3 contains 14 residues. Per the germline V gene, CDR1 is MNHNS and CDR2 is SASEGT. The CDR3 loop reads CASSEMSLRETQYF. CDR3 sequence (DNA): TGTGCCAGCAGTGAAATGTCCCTGCGAGAGACCCAGTACTTC.

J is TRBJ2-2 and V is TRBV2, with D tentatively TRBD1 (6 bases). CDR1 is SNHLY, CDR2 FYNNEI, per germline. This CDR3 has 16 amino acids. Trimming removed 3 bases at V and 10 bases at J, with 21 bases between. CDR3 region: CASSDYGTPRQTELFF. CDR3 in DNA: TGTGCCAGCAGTGATTACGGGACACCCAGACAGACGGAGCTGTTTTTT.

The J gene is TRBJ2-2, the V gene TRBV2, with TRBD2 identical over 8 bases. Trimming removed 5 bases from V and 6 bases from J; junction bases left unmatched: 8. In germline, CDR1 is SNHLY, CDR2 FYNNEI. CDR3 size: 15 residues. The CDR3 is CASSKGAGGPGELFF. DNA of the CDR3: TGTGCCAGCAGTAAAGGGGCGGGAGGCCCCGGGGAGCTGTTTTTT.

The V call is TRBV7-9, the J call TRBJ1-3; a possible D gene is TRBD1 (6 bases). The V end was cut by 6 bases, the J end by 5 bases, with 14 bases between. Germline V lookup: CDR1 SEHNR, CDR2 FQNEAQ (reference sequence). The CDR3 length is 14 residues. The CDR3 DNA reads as TGTGCCAGCAGTTACCAGGGGTCGAGAAACACCATATATTTT. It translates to CASSYQGSRNTIYF.

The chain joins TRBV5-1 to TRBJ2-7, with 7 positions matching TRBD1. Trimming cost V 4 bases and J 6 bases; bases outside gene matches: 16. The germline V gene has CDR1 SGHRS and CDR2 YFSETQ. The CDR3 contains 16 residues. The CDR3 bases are TGCGCCAGCAGCGCCCCGACAGGGTACGGGGTCCGCGAGCAGTACTTC. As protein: CASSAPTGYGVREQYF. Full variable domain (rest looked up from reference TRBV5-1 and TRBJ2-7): KAGVTQTPRYLIKTRGQQVTLSCSPISGHRSVSWYQQTPGQGLQFLFEYFSETQRNKGNFPGRFSGRQFSNSRSEMNVSTLELGDSALYLCASSAPTGYGVREQYFGPGTRLTVT.

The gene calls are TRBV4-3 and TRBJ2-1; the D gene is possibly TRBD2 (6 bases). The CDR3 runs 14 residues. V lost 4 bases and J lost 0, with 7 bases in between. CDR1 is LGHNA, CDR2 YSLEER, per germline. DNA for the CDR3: TGCGCCAGCAGCCCGACTAGCTCCTACAATGAGCAGTTCTTC. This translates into CASSPTSSYNEQFF.

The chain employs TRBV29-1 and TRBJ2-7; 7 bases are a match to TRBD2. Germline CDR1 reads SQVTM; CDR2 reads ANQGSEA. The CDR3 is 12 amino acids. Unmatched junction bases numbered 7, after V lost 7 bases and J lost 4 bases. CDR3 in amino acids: CSALATTYEQYF. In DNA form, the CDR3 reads TGCAGCGCACTAGCGACCACATACGAGCAGTACTTC.

CDR3 amino acids: CASSLSDRGYGYTF. DNA of the CDR3: TGTGCCAGCAGTTTATCAGACAGGGGCTATGGCTACACCTTC. The V gene is TRBV27, the J gene TRBJ1-2; 8 positions agree with TRBD1. Germline lookup yields CDR1 MNHEY and CDR2 SMNVEV (reference sequence). After removal of 0 bases from V and 4 bases from J, the junction contained 1 base not matched to a gene. The CDR3 extends over 14 amino acids.

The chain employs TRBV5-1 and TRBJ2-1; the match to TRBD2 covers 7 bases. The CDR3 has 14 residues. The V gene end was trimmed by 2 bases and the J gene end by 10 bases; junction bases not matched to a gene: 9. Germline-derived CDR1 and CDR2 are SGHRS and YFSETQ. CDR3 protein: CASSLPRGDGEQFF. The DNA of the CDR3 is TGCGCCAGCAGCTTACCCCGGGGGGATGGGGAGCAGTTCTTC.

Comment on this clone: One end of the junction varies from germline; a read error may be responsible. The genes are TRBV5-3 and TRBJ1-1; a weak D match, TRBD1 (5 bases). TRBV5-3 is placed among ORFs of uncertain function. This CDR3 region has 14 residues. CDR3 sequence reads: CARSFFGGGETAKF. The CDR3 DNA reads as TGTGCCAGAAGCTTCTTTGGCGGGGGGGAGACAGCCAAGTTT.

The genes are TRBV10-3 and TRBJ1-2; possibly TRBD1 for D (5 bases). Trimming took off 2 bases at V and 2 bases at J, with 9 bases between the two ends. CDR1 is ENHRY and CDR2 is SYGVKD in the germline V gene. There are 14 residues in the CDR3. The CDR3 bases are TGTGCCATCAGTGAGCGTCAGGGAAACTATGGCTACACCTTC. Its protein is CAISERQGNYGYTF.